Following are 10 T cell receptor beta chains from one sample sequenced in a study of blood T cell repertoires in COVID-19 (dated by TCRdb to about 2020). The protocol used for the library was the immunoSEQ multiplex PCR assay. The table was pulled from immuneACCESS by TCRdb, which kept in-frame rearrangements only. Such tables lose some clones; where checked, under half of the loss comes from unresolved V genes, and the rest has no known cause. The sample profile shows roughly 68,000 clones; 85% of them were found once. Roughly 23% of the sample is in the top ten clones. Sequenced: peripheral blood. These receptor sequences come from a man aged 45-60 years with acute or convalescent COVID-19.

V is TRBV19 and J is TRBJ2-3, with 14 nucleotides matching TRBD2. The CDR3 has 18 residues. The J segment lost 0 bases and the V segment lost 5 bases, leaving 7 bases of the junction unmatched. CDR1 LNHDA and CDR2 SQIVND come from the germline V gene (reference sequence). The CDR3: CASSRTSGGTTSTDTQYF. In DNA, the CDR3 is TGTGCCAGTAGTCGGACTAGCGGGGGGACTACTAGCACAGATACGCAGTATTTT. Variable domain in full (rest from reference TRBV19 and TRBJ2-3): DGGITQSPKYLFRKEGQNVTLSCEQNLNHDAMYWYRQDPGQGLRLIYYSQIVNDFQKGDIAEGYSVSREKKESFPLTVTSAQKNPTAFYLCASSRTSGGTTSTDTQYFGPGTRLTVL.

V and J are TRBV7-2 and TRBJ2-3, with D perhaps matching TRBD2 (6 bases). The V gene's germline CDR1 is SGHTA and CDR2 FQGNSA. The V end was cut by 5 bases, the J end by 3 bases, with 15 bases between. This CDR3 region has 15 residues. The CDR3 region is CASSEGTFGTDTQYF. CDR3 nucleotides: TGTGCCAGCAGCGAAGGGACTTTCGGGACAGATACGCAGTATTTT.

V is TRBV20-1 and J is TRBJ1-1; no firm D call. This CDR3 is built from 11 residues. The V and J ends lost 5 bases and 1 base respectively, with 5 bases between them. Germline V lookup: CDR1 DFQATT, CDR2 SNEGSKA (reference sequence). The CDR3 nucleotides are TGCAGTGCTCAAAAGAACACTGAAGCTTTCTTT. Protein: CSAQKNTEAFF.

V gene TRBV7-8 combines with J gene TRBJ1-5, with TRBD1 matching 11 bases. Germline loops: CDR1 SGHVS, CDR2 FQNEAQ. V trimming: 4 bases; J trimming: 4 bases; junction bases outside the gene matches: 6. This CDR3 comprises 16 residues. The CDR3 loop reads CASSSTGTGGNQPQHF. As DNA, the CDR3 is TGTGCCAGCAGCTCCACCGGGACAGGGGGTAATCAGCCCCAGCATTTT.

The chain joins TRBV30 to TRBJ1-5; 10 bases align to TRBD1. Germline V gene data show CDR1 as GTSNPN and CDR2 as SVGIG (reference sequence). Trimming took 2 bases from V and 5 from J; bases not matched to a gene: 6. The CDR3 contains 15 residues. The DNA of the CDR3 is TGTGCCTGGAGTTTGACAGGGGGCAAGCATCAGCCCCAGCATTTT. Translating it yields CAWSLTGGKHQPQHF.

V gene TRBV2 combines with J gene TRBJ2-3, with 9 positions matching TRBD2. V trimming: 3 bases; J trimming: 2 bases; junction bases outside the gene matches: 3. This CDR3 has 15 amino acids. Germline V CDR1 and CDR2: SNHLY, FYNNEI. This chain's CDR3 is CASSDRGGDTDTQYF. The CDR3 bases are TGTGCCAGCAGTGATCGCGGGGGGGACACAGATACGCAGTATTTT. The full variable domain, in which reference TRBV2 and TRBJ2-3 provide the parts outside the CDR3, is EPEVTQTPSHQVTQMGQEVILRCVPISNHLYFYWYRQILGQKVEFLVSFYNNEISEKSEIFDDQFSVERPDGSNFTLKIRSTKLEDSAMYFCASSDRGGDTDTQYFGPGTRLTVL.

The chain recombines TRBV2 with TRBJ2-2; 8 positions agree with TRBD1. In germline, CDR1 is SNHLY, CDR2 FYNNEI. The trim removed 5 bases at V and 6 bases at J, leaving 11 bases unmatched. The CDR3 contains 16 residues. This chain's CDR3 is CASSTRDRSQPGELFF. The DNA for the CDR3 is TGTGCCAGCAGTACCCGGGACAGGTCCCAACCCGGGGAGCTGTTTTTT.

The chain uses TRBV29-1 and TRBJ1-1, with a weak D call TRBD1 (5 bases). Trimming took 4 bases from V and 6 from J, leaving 15 bases between them. This CDR3 has 13 amino acids. Germline CDR1 reads SQVTM; CDR2 reads ANQGSEA. CDR3: CSVGGGDVAEAFF. The CDR3 coding sequence is TGCAGCGTTGGGGGAGGGGATGTCGCTGAAGCTTTCTTT.

This rearrangement joins TRBV7-8 to TRBJ2-6, with a weak D call TRBD2 (5 bases). The germline gives CDR1 SGHVS, CDR2 FQNEAQ. This CDR3 is built from 16 residues. V was pared by 6 bases and J by 1 base, with 13 bases between. For the CDR3, the DNA is TGTGCCAGCAGTTCCCTGTGGACTTCTGGGGCCAACGTCCTGACTTTC. Protein: CASSSLWTSGANVLTF.

The chain couples TRBV6-2 or TRBV6-3 to TRBJ1-5; the D gene is possibly TRBD1 (5 bases). V was shortened by 4 bases and J by 0 bases, with 13 bases between the two germline ends. In germline, CDR1 is MNHEY, CDR2 SVGEGT. The CDR3 consists of 16 residues. CDR3 sequence reads: CASSSPKGYSNQPQHF. In nucleotides, the CDR3 is TGTGCCAGCAGTTCCCCGAAGGGGTATAGCAATCAGCCCCAGCATTTT.